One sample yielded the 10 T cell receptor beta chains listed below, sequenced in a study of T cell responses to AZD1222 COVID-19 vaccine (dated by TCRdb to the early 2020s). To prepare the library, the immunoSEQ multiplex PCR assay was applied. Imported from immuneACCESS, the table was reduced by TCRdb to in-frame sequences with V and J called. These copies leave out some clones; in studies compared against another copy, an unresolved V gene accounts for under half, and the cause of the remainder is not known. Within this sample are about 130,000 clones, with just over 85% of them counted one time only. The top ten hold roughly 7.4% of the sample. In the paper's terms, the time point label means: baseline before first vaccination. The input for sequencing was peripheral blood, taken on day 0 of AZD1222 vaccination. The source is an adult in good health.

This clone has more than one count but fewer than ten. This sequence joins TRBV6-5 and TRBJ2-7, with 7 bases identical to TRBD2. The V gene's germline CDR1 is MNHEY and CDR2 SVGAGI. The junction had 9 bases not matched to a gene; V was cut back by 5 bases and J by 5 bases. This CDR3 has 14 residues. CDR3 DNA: TGTGCCAGCAGTCCCGGGAGGAAGTGGGACGAGCAGTACTTC. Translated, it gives CASSPGRKWDEQYF.

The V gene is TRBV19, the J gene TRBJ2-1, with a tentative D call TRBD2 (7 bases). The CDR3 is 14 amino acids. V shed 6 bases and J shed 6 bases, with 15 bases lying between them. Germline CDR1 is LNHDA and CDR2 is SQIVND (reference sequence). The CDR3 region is CASSTGGSGNEQFF. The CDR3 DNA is TGTGCCAGTAGCACGGGGGGCTCCGGCAATGAGCAGTTCTTC. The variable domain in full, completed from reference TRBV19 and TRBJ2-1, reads DGGITQSPKYLFRKEGQNVTLSCEQNLNHDAMYWYRQDPGQGLRLIYYSQIVNDFQKGDIAEGYSVSREKKESFPLTVTSAQKNPTAFYLCASSTGGSGNEQFFGPGTRLTVL.

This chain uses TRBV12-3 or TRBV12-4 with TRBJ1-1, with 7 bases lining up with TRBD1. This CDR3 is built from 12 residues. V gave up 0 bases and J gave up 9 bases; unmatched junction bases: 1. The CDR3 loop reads CASSLADRKAFF. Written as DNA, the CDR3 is TGTGCCAGCAGTTTAGCGGACAGGAAAGCTTTCTTT.

The CDR3: CASSQDLTSGPTDTQYF. CDR3 nucleotides: TGTGCCAGCAGCCAAGATCTGACTAGCGGGCCCACAGATACGCAGTATTTT. V usage is TRBV3-1 (or the pseudogene TRBV3-2) and J usage is TRBJ2-3; 10 nucleotides agree with TRBD2. CDR1 is LGHDT and CDR2 is YNNKEL in the germline V gene (reference sequence). V was pared by 0 bases and J by 2 bases, with 5 bases of the junction left unmatched. The CDR3 is made up of 17 amino acids.

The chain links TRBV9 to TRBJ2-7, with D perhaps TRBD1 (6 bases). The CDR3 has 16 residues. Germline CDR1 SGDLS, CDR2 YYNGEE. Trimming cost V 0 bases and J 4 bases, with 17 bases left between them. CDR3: CASSVDHGTPAYEQYF. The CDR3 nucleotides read TGTGCCAGCAGCGTAGATCATGGGACACCCGCTTACGAGCAGTACTTC.

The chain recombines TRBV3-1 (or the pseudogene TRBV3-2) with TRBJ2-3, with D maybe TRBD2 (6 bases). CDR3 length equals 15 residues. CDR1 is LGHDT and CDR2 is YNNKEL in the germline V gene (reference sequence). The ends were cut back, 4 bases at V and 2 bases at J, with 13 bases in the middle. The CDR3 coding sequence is TGTGCCAGCAGCCCAACCGGGACTTCCACAGATACGCAGTATTTT. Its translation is CASSPTGTSTDTQYF.

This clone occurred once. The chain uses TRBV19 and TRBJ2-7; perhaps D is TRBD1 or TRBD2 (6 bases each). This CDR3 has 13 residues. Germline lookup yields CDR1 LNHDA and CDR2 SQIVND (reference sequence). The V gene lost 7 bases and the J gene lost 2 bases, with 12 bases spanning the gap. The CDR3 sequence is CASIGGSPYEQYF. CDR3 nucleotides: TGTGCCAGTATAGGGGGGAGCCCCTACGAGCAGTACTTC.

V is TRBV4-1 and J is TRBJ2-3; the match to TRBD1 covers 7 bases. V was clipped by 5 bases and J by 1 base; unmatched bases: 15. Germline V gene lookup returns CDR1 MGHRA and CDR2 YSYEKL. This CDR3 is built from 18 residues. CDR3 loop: CASSNPARGKVRTDTQYF. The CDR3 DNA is TGCGCCAGCAGCAACCCGGCCAGGGGGAAGGTCCGCACAGATACGCAGTATTTT.

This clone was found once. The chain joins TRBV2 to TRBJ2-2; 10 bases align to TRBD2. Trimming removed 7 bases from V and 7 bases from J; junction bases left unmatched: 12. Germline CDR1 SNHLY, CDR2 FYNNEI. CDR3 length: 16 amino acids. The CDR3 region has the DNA TGTGCCAGCAAGAAGCACACTAGCGGGGAGGTCGGGGAGCTGTTTTTT. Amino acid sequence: CASKKHTSGEVGELFF.

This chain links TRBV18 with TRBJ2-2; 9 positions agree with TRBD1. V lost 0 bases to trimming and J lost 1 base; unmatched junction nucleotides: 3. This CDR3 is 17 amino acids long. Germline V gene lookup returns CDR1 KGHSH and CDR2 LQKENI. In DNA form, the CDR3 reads TGTGCCAGCTCACCACCGGGACAGGGTAGGAACACCGGGGAGCTGTTTTTT. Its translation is CASSPPGQGRNTGELFF.